Listed here are 14 T cell receptor beta chains from one sample, sequenced in a study of cytomegalovirus exposure and HLA in healthy donors (dated by TCRdb to about 2017). Receptor libraries were prepared by the immunoSEQ multiplex PCR assay. TCRdb provides this immuneACCESS table in a form limited to in-frame rearrangements. Some clones are lacking; in checked studies, under half of them reflect an unresolved V gene, and why the rest are absent is not known. The sample data list approximately 260,000 clones, and roughly 85% of these were observed just once. The ten largest clones capture less than 1.2% of the sample. Sequencing was performed on PBMCs. Receptor source: a woman aged 18-29 years in good health and CMV-seronegative.

The gene calls are TRBV5-1 and TRBJ1-3; maybe TRBD1 (5 bases). The CDR3 spans 13 residues. Trimming shortened V by 0 bases and J by 4 bases, and 5 bases separated the two germline ends. The germline V gene encodes CDR1 SGHRS and CDR2 YFSETQ. The CDR3 region is CASSLGTGNTIYF. The CDR3, as DNA: TGCGCCAGCAGCTTGGGGACAGGAAACACCATATATTTT.

This chain uses TRBV4-1 with TRBJ2-1; the match to TRBD2 covers 8 bases. The V gene end was trimmed by 7 bases and the J gene end by 0 bases; junction bases not matched to a gene: 11. The CDR3 is made up of 17 amino acids. The germline gives CDR1 MGHRA, CDR2 YSYEKL. The CDR3 protein is CASMPSKTSGSYNEQFF. CDR3 coding DNA: TGCGCCAGCATGCCCTCCAAAACTAGCGGCTCCTACAATGAGCAGTTCTTC.

V usage is TRBV11-3 and J usage is TRBJ2-7, with 7 bases lining up with TRBD1. The CDR3 length is 13 residues. Germline V gene data show CDR1 as SGHNT and CDR2 as YENEEA. V lost 5 bases and J lost 3; bases outside the gene matches: 4. As DNA, the CDR3 is TGTGCCAGCAGCCCGGGACAGTTCTACGAGCAGTACTTC. Its protein is CASSPGQFYEQYF.

V gene TRBV6-5 combines with J gene TRBJ2-7; maybe TRBD2 (6 bases). Trimming pared 0 bases from V and 4 bases from J, leaving 10 bases between. The germline V gene encodes CDR1 MNHEY and CDR2 SVGAGI. The CDR3 consists of 14 residues. The CDR3 reads CASSYSTSWYEQYF. The CDR3 DNA is TGTGCCAGCAGTTACTCGACTAGTTGGTACGAGCAGTACTTC.

CDR3 bases: TGCGCCAGCAGCCAAGCCTTAATGAACACTGAAGCTTTCTTT. Protein: CASSQALMNTEAFF. V gene TRBV4-3 combines with J gene TRBJ1-1; D not certain. The length of the CDR3 is 14 residues. The V gene's germline CDR1 is LGHNA and CDR2 YSLEER. V dropped 1 base and J dropped 0 bases, with 6 bases sitting between them.

V usage is TRBV7-2 and J usage is TRBJ2-7, with 10 bases aligning to TRBD1. Trimming took 4 bases from V and 5 from J; bases not matched to a gene: 8. The CDR3 runs 15 residues. CDR1 SGHTA and CDR2 FQGNSA come from the germline V gene. CDR3 in amino acids: CASSSRQGATDEQYF. CDR3 in DNA: TGTGCCAGCAGCTCAAGACAGGGGGCAACGGACGAGCAGTACTTC.

This chain uses TRBV30 with TRBJ1-6, with D perhaps TRBD1 (5 bases). This CDR3 region has 17 residues. Germline lookup yields CDR1 GTSNPN and CDR2 SVGIG (reference sequence). The V end was cut by 4 bases, the J end by 0 bases, with 16 bases between. The CDR3 coding sequence is TGTGCCTGGATAAAAGGGGCGGTGAGCTCCTATAATTCACCCCTCCACTTT. This translates into CAWIKGAVSSYNSPLHF. The full variable domain, with the rest looked up from reference TRBV30 and TRBJ1-6, is SQTIHQWPATLVQPVGSPLSLECTVEGTSNPNLYWYRQAAGRGLQLLFYSVGIGQISSEVPQNLSASRPQDRQFILSSKKLLLSDSGFYLCAWIKGAVSSYNSPLHFGNGTRLTVT.

The sample holds a few counts of this clone. The chain is built from TRBV10-3 and TRBJ2-5, with TRBD1 identical over 9 bases. Germline V lookup: CDR1 ENHRY, CDR2 SYGVKD. V lost 0 bases, J lost 7 bases, and 9 bases stayed unmatched. The CDR3 runs to 16 residues. The CDR3, as DNA: TGTGCCATCAGTGAGTCAGGGACAGGGCGTAAGAGGACCCAGTACTTC. Translating it yields CAISESGTGRKRTQYF.

The gene calls are TRBV29-1 and TRBJ2-3, with TRBD1 identical over 9 bases. The CDR3 covers 18 residues. Looked up from germline, CDR1 is SQVTM and CDR2 is ANQGSEA. V shed 2 bases, J shed 4 bases, and the junction held 16 bases outside the gene matches. The chain's CDR3 is CSVEYSQHRDRVSDTQYF. The CDR3 DNA sequence: TGCAGCGTTGAATACTCTCAACACCGGGACAGGGTATCAGATACGCAGTATTTT.

The J gene is TRBJ1-2, the V gene TRBV5-1; 9 bases align to TRBD1. Looked up from germline, CDR1 is SGHRS and CDR2 is YFSETQ. The CDR3 loop spans 14 amino acids. With V trimmed by 3 bases and J by 6 bases, 6 bases remained unmatched. CDR3: CASSSGQGRNGYTF. The CDR3 DNA reads as TGCGCCAGCAGCTCCGGACAGGGGCGGAATGGCTACACCTTC.

The V and J genes are TRBV29-1 and TRBJ2-5; 7 bases match TRBD1. V was pared by 3 bases and J by 0 bases, with 10 bases of the junction left unmatched. The CDR3 extends over 16 amino acids. The germline gives CDR1 SQVTM, CDR2 ANQGSEA. CDR3 sequence: CSVDPGAGGNQETQYF. In DNA form, the CDR3 reads TGCAGCGTTGACCCCGGGGCAGGGGGAAACCAAGAGACCCAGTACTTC.

The chain recombines TRBV28 with TRBJ2-3, with a possible D match to TRBD2 (5 bases). The CDR3 runs to 15 residues. The germline V gene encodes CDR1 MDHEN and CDR2 SYDVKM. Trimming stripped 2 bases from V and 0 bases from J, with 9 bases between. CDR3 sequence: CASSLAGGSTDTQYF. In DNA, the CDR3 is TGTGCCAGCAGTTTAGCGGGCGGGAGCACAGATACGCAGTATTTT.

The chain has TRBV29-1 and TRBJ2-3; no firm D call. Trimming left V 0 bases short and J 0 bases short, with 10 bases between. There are 15 residues in the CDR3. Germline V CDR1 and CDR2: SQVTM, ANQGSEA. CDR3 amino acids: CSVEDGRTSTDTQYF. DNA for the CDR3: TGCAGCGTTGAAGATGGTCGAACTAGCACAGATACGCAGTATTTT.

The genes are TRBV29-1 and TRBJ1-1; D ambiguous. CDR3 length equals 15 residues. The V end lost 7 bases, the J end lost 0 bases, and 18 bases lay between the germline ends. Germline CDR1 reads SQVTM; CDR2 reads ANQGSEA. The CDR3 loop reads CSAPATDEMNTEAFF. The CDR3 nucleotides read TGCAGCGCCCCCGCCACAGACGAAATGAACACTGAAGCTTTCTTT.